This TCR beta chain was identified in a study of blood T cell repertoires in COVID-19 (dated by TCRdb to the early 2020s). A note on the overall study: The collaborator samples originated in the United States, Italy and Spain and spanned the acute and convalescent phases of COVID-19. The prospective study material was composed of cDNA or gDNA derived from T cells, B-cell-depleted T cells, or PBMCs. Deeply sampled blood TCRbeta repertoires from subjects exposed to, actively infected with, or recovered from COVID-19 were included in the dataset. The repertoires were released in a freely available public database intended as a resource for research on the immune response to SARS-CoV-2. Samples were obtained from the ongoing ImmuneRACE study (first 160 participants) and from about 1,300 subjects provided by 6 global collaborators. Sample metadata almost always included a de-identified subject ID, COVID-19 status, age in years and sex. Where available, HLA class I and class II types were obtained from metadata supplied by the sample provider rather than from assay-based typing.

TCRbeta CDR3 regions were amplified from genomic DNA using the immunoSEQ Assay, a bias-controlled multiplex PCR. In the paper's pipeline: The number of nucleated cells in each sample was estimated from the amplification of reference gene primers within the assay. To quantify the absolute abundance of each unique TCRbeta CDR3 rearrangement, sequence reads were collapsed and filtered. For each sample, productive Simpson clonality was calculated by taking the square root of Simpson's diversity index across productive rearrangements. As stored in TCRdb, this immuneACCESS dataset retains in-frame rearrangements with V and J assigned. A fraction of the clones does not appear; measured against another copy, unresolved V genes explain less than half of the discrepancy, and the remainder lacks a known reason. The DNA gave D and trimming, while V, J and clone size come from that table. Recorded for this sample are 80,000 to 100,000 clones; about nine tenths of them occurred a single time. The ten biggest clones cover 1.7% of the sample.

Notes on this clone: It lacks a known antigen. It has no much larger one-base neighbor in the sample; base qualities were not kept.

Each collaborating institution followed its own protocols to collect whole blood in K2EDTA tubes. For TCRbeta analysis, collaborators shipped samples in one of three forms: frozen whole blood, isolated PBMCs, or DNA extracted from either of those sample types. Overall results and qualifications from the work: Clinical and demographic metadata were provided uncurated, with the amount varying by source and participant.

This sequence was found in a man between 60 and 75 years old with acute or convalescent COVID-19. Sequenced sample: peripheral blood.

The DNA reads as follows: TGTGCCGTTGGGCAGGCCCTTGAAGCTTTCTTT. This translates into CAVGQALEAFF. Rearrangement joined TRBV7-7 to TRBJ1-1; the D gene cannot be named for sure. Taken from cysteine to phenylalanine, the CDR3 has 11 residues. This entry keeps only the CDR3 DNA: 33 bases, framed from base 1. Deletion took 11 bases off V and 7 bases off J, with a span of 14 bases between the germline ends. CDR1 and CDR2, per the germline V gene (reference sequence), are SSHAT and FNYEAQ.